The 14 T cell receptor beta chains presented below share a single source sample, sequenced in a study of identical twins. MiXCR, applied by TCRdb to the 5' RACE reads, yields one record per CDR3 protein. The sample has around 500,000 distinct CDR3 sequences; approximately 15% are singletons. These data were likewise used in another study, on yellow fever vaccine responses in identical twins.

Sequenced input: CD4+ T cells sorted from blood. These receptors all stem from a woman aged 18-30 years in good health.

The sample holds one count of this clonotype. The rearrangement joins TRBV9 to TRBJ2-3, with 9 bases aligning to TRBD2. The CDR3 sequence is 15 residues long. Germline V lookup: CDR1 SGDLS, CDR2 YYNGEE. V lost 0 bases, J lost 2 bases, and 1 base stayed unmatched. CDR3 sequence: CASSVGLADTDTQYF. CDR3 DNA sequence: TGTGCCAGCAGCGTAGGACTAGCGGACACAGATACGCAGTATTTT.

This sequence joins TRBV4-3 and TRBJ2-1; 13 nucleotides align to TRBD2. Germline V gives CDR1 LGHNA, CDR2 YSLEER. CDR3 size: 15 residues. The V gene end was trimmed by 0 bases and the J gene end by 7 bases; junction bases not matched to a gene: 0. CDR3 in DNA: TGCGCCAGCAGCCAAGAGGGACTAGCGGGGAATGAGCAGTTCTTC. This encodes CASSQEGLAGNEQFF.

The chain has TRBV20-1 and TRBJ2-5, with 7 bases identical to TRBD1. Germline assignment: CDR1 DFQATT and CDR2 SNEGSKA (reference sequence). There are 13 residues in the CDR3. The CDR3 bases are TGCACTTGCCAGGGGGAGTACCAAGAGACCCAGTACTTC. Translating it yields CTCQGEYQETQYF.

V gene TRBV6-1 combines with J gene TRBJ2-3; D is ambiguous. The germline gives CDR1 MNHNS, CDR2 SASEGT. V was trimmed by 4 bases and J by 1 base, leaving 6 bases between them. CDR3 size: 13 residues. The CDR3 DNA reads as TGTGCCAGCAGTGTTACAGGCACAGATACGCAGTATTTT. Its translation is CASSVTGTDTQYF.

This clonotype was seen ten or more times. The chain joins TRBV29-1 to TRBJ2-7, with D perhaps TRBD2 (5 bases). The CDR3 is made up of 14 amino acids. Germline values: CDR1 SQVTM, CDR2 ANQGSEA. V was cut by 6 bases and J by 3 bases, with 18 bases left in between. This CDR3 is CSVTTQLGNYEQYF. The CDR3 nucleotides are TGCAGCGTGACCACACAACTAGGGAACTACGAGCAGTACTTC.

The chain joins TRBV29-1 to TRBJ1-4; weak D call: TRBD1 (6 bases). This CDR3 is 13 amino acids long. V lost 5 bases to trimming and J lost 7 bases, with 14 bases between them. Germline lookup yields CDR1 SQVTM and CDR2 ANQGSEA. In nucleotides, the CDR3 is TGCAGCGTTAGGGGGGCCGGGGCTGAAAAACTGTTTTTT. Its translation: CSVRGAGAEKLFF.

V and J are TRBV19 and TRBJ2-2; tentatively, D is TRBD2 (6 bases). The CDR3 length is 15 residues. Per germline, CDR1 LNHDA and CDR2 SQIVND (reference sequence). The V gene lost 7 bases and the J gene lost 3 bases, with 15 bases spanning the gap. The CDR3 protein is CASINGERDTGELFF. CDR3 nucleotide sequence: TGTGCCAGTATAAACGGGGAGCGGGACACCGGGGAGCTGTTTTTT. Together with reference TRBV19 and TRBJ2-2, the CDR3 gives the full variable domain: DGGITQSPKYLFRKEGQNVTLSCEQNLNHDAMYWYRQDPGQGLRLIYYSQIVNDFQKGDIAEGYSVSREKKESFPLTVTSAQKNPTAFYLCASINGERDTGELFFGEGSRLTVL.

This sequence joins TRBV7-9 and TRBJ1-6; 7 bases line up with TRBD1. Unmatched junction bases numbered 6, after V lost 1 base and J lost 9 bases. Germline values: CDR1 SEHNR, CDR2 FQNEAQ (reference sequence). CDR3 length equals 15 residues. This CDR3 is CASSLVTGTGSPLHF. The CDR3 DNA reads TGTGCCAGCAGCTTAGTGACAGGGACGGGTTCACCCCTCCACTTT.

This chain links TRBV7-2 with TRBJ2-5; D gene unclear. Trimming took 3 bases from V and 14 from J, leaving 16 bases between them. The length of the CDR3 is 12 residues. The germline V gene encodes CDR1 SGHTA and CDR2 FQGNSA. CDR3 DNA: TGTGCCAGCAGCTTTGATGACGGTACTCGCTACTTC. Residues: CASSFDDGTRYF.

At least ten counts were recorded for this clonotype. The chain has TRBV4-3 and TRBJ2-2; the D gene is possibly TRBD1 (6 bases). The CDR3 is 13 amino acids. CDR1 LGHNA and CDR2 YSLEER come from the germline V gene. Trimming removed 5 bases at V and 6 bases at J, with 10 bases between. This CDR3 reads CASSVHRAGELFF. CDR3 coding DNA: TGCGCCAGCAGCGTCCACAGGGCCGGGGAGCTGTTTTTT.

This clonotype was observed a few times. This rearrangement joins TRBV18 to TRBJ2-5, with 9 bases lining up with TRBD2. Germline lookup yields CDR1 KGHSH and CDR2 LQKENI. This CDR3 has 16 amino acids. Trimming cost V 3 bases and J 0 bases; bases outside gene matches: 5. CDR3 nucleotides: TGTGCCAGCTCACCCCTAGCGGGAAGAAACCAAGAGACCCAGTACTTC. Translated: CASSPLAGRNQETQYF. Full variable domain (missing parts from reference TRBV18 and TRBJ2-5): NAGVMQNPRHLVRRRGQEARLRCSPMKGHSHVYWYRQLPEEGLKFMVYLQKENIIDESGMPKERFSAEFPKEGPSILRIQQVVRGDSAAYFCASSPLAGRNQETQYFGPGTRLLVL.

This chain links TRBV29-1 with TRBJ2-5; D assignment may be TRBD1 or TRBD2 (5 bases each). The CDR3 has 16 amino acids. Germline values: CDR1 SQVTM, CDR2 ANQGSEA. V lost 1 base and J lost 2, with 17 bases in between. The DNA of the CDR3 is TGCAGCGTTGAAGGTGGCAGGGTGAGGGAACAAGAGACCCAGTACTTC. Its translation: CSVEGGRVREQETQYF.

J is TRBJ2-1 and V is TRBV10-1; 9 bases map to TRBD2. The CDR3 loop spans 15 amino acids. V was clipped by 4 bases and J by 8 bases; unmatched bases: 9. CDR1 and CDR2 from the germline V gene are WNHNN and SYGVQD (reference sequence). CDR3 in amino acids: CASSGGRAWSDEQFF. The CDR3 nucleotides are TGCGCCAGCAGTGGCGGGAGGGCCTGGAGCGATGAGCAGTTCTTC.

This clonotype was seen more than once but under ten times. V usage is TRBV5-6 and J usage is TRBJ1-1, with D possibly TRBD1 on 5 matching bases. CDR3 length equals 14 residues. CDR1 and CDR2 from the germline V gene are SGHDT and YYEEEE. Between the trimmed V and J ends, which lost 2 bases and 1 base, there was a span of 9 bases. CDR3 sequence (DNA): TGTGCCAGCAGCTTTAGGCAGGGGAACACTGAAGCTTTCTTT. It specifies CASSFRQGNTEAFF.